These 29 T cell receptor beta chains were all obtained from the same sample, sequenced in a study of blood T cell repertoires in COVID-19. Profiling relied on immunoSEQ multiplex PCR, and the TCRdb table lists in-frame clones only, not all of them. The table shows roughly 25,000 clones, with roughly 92% occurring only once. The material sequenced was peripheral blood. The receptors shown here come from a woman aged 45-65 years with active COVID-19.

The chain carries TRBV5-6 and TRBJ2-2, with 7 bases that match TRBD2. The CDR3 sequence is 16 residues long. CDR1 is SGHDT and CDR2 is YYEEEE in the germline V gene. J gave up 6 bases and V 4 bases, and 12 bases lay outside the gene matches. CDR3 region: CASSPAEGGWAGELFF. CDR3 sequence (DNA): TGTGCCAGCAGCCCCGCCGAGGGAGGGTGGGCCGGGGAGCTGTTTTTT.

A single count supports this clone. The chain uses TRBV3-1 (or the pseudogene TRBV3-2) and TRBJ2-3; D is perhaps TRBD1 (6 bases). The V gene lost 8 bases and the J gene lost 2 bases, with 14 bases spanning the gap. CDR1 and CDR2 (germline): LGHDT, YNNKEL (reference sequence). The CDR3 is made up of 14 amino acids. The CDR3, as DNA: TGTGCCAGCGGCCCCGGACAGTTCACAGATACGCAGTATTTT. Amino acids: CASGPGQFTDTQYF.

CDR3 DNA: TGTGCCAGCAGGGGGACAGCTATTCAGTACTTC. Its translation: CASRGTAIQYF. The rearrangement uses TRBV28 and TRBJ2-4; 7 bases line up with TRBD1. The germline V gene encodes CDR1 MDHEN and CDR2 SYDVKM. V was clipped by 6 bases and J by 10 bases; unmatched bases: 3. This CDR3 contains 11 residues.

This chain uses TRBV2 with TRBJ1-1; maybe TRBD1 (5 bases). The germline V and J ends were trimmed by 2 bases and 7 bases, with 17 bases remaining between them. Germline CDR1 is SNHLY and CDR2 is FYNNEI. The CDR3 length is 15 residues. The CDR3 spells CASSETGGWRDEAFF. CDR3 sequence (DNA): TGTGCCAGCAGTGAAACCGGGGGGTGGCGGGATGAAGCTTTCTTT.

The chain joins TRBV27 to TRBJ2-1, with 14 bases lining up with TRBD2. This CDR3 contains 17 residues. J was trimmed by 4 bases and V by 5 bases; bases with no gene match: 7. Per germline, CDR1 MNHEY and CDR2 SMNVEV (reference sequence). The CDR3 is CASSPGTSGREYNEQFF. In nucleotides, the CDR3 is TGTGCCAGCAGTCCAGGGACTAGCGGGAGAGAGTACAATGAGCAGTTCTTC.

The chain has TRBV5-5 and TRBJ2-7; TRBD1 aligns across 7 bases. Trimming took 4 bases from V and 6 from J; bases not matched to a gene: 7. This CDR3 is built from 13 residues. Germline-derived CDR1 and CDR2 are SGHKS and YYEKEE (reference sequence). As DNA, the CDR3 is TGTGCCAGCAGCGAACAGGGGTTCACCGAGCAGTACGTC. Protein product: CASSEQGFTEQYV.

The chain employs TRBV4-1 and TRBJ2-3, with 9 bases fitting TRBD1. This CDR3 comprises 15 residues. Per the germline V gene, CDR1 is MGHRA and CDR2 is YSYEKL. V trimming: 4 bases; J trimming: 5 bases; junction bases outside the gene matches: 7. This CDR3 reads CASSRLQGAGDTQYF. Here the CDR3 DNA reads TGCGCCAGCAGCCGTTTACAGGGGGCTGGAGATACGCAGTATTTT.

The rearrangement uses TRBV19 and TRBJ2-2; 8 bases line up with TRBD2. Germline V gene sequence: CDR1 LNHDA, CDR2 SQIVND (reference sequence). Losses at the gene ends were 7 bases for V and 0 bases for J; bases not matched to a gene: 1. There are 14 residues in the CDR3. CDR3: CASMTSANTGELFF. The CDR3 region has the DNA TGTGCCAGTATGACTAGCGCGAACACCGGGGAGCTGTTTTTT.

This sequence joins TRBV20-1 and TRBJ2-1; TRBD2 aligns across 10 bases. CDR3 length: 17 amino acids. Germline V lookup: CDR1 DFQATT, CDR2 SNEGSKA (reference sequence). V lost 3 bases and J lost 8; bases outside the gene matches: 16. The CDR3 loop is CSASNLYRTSGTDEQFF. Here the CDR3 DNA reads TGCAGTGCTAGTAATCTATATAGAACTAGCGGGACCGATGAGCAGTTCTTC.

This chain connects TRBV18 to TRBJ1-3, with 8 nucleotides matching TRBD1. V gave up 3 bases and J gave up 0 bases; unmatched junction bases: 16. The CDR3 is 20 residues long. Germline V gene data show CDR1 as KGHSH and CDR2 as LQKENI. The CDR3 region has the DNA TGTGCCAGCTCACCGCTCGCTACAGGGGGGTTCCCTAGCTCTGGAAACACCATATATTTT. Translated: CASSPLATGGFPSSGNTIYF.

V and J are TRBV9 and TRBJ2-5, with TRBD2 matching over 14 bases. The CDR3 covers 15 residues. Trimming cost V 5 bases and J 5 bases; bases outside gene matches: 5. Germline CDR1 reads SGDLS; CDR2 reads YYNGEE. The CDR3, as DNA: TGTGCCAGCAGTCTGACTAGCGGGAGGGTCGAGACCCAGTACTTC. As protein: CASSLTSGRVETQYF. Complete variable domain (other parts from reference TRBV9 and TRBJ2-5): DSGVTQTPKHLITATGQRVTLRCSPRSGDLSVYWYQQSLDQGLQFLIQYYNGEERAKGNILERFSAQQFPDLHSELNLSSLELGDSALYFCASSLTSGRVETQYFGPGTRLLVL.

The CDR3 region has the DNA TGTGCCAGCAGCTTAACAGGCTCGGAGGGTCAGCCCCAGCATTTT. It specifies CASSLTGSEGQPQHF. The rearrangement joins TRBV7-3 to TRBJ1-5; no definite D call. Germline-derived CDR1 and CDR2 are SGHTA and FQGTGA. This CDR3 is 15 amino acids long. V dropped 0 bases and J dropped 6 bases, with 12 bases sitting between them. Combining the CDR3 with reference TRBV7-3 and TRBJ1-5 gives the whole variable domain GAGVSQTPSNKVTEKGKYVELRCDPISGHTALYWYRQSLGQGPEFLIYFQGTGAADDSGLPNDRFFAVRPEGSVSTLKIQRTERGDSAVYLCASSLTGSEGQPQHFGDGTRLSIL.

The gene calls are TRBV19 and TRBJ1-3; D not certain. The germline V and J ends were trimmed by 7 bases and 0 bases, with 7 bases remaining between them. Germline-derived CDR1 and CDR2 are LNHDA and SQIVND (reference sequence). This CDR3 is 13 amino acids long. The CDR3 DNA reads TGTGCCAGTAATAGAGTCTCTGGAAACACCATATATTTT. Its translation is CASNRVSGNTIYF.

This chain uses TRBV11-2 with TRBJ2-1, with TRBD2 identical over 11 bases. V gave up 5 bases and J gave up 0 bases; unmatched junction bases: 9. The CDR3 spans 18 residues. Germline CDR1 is SGHAT and CDR2 is FQNNGV. The CDR3 reads CASSTLAGGLSSYNEQFF. As DNA, the CDR3 is TGTGCCAGCAGCACCCTAGCGGGGGGCTTAAGCTCCTACAATGAGCAGTTCTTC.

The chain recombines TRBV3-1 (or the pseudogene TRBV3-2) with TRBJ2-5; 9 bases are a match to TRBD2. V was clipped by 4 bases and J by 7 bases; unmatched bases: 19. The CDR3 runs to 18 residues. Germline CDR1 and CDR2: LGHDT and YNNKEL (reference sequence). The CDR3 spells CASSPGLASSSSMGTQYF. CDR3 nucleotide sequence: TGTGCCAGCAGCCCGGGACTAGCCTCAAGTAGTTCCATGGGGACCCAGTACTTC.

This sequence joins TRBV28 and TRBJ2-7; weak D call: TRBD1 (6 bases). The CDR3 runs to 11 residues. The germline gives CDR1 MDHEN, CDR2 SYDVKM. V lost 8 bases and J lost 4, with 9 bases in between. The CDR3 here is CASYDRYEQYF. CDR3 DNA: TGTGCCAGCTACGACAGGTACGAGCAGTACTTC.

The chain has TRBV6-5 and TRBJ2-3; D is undetermined. Trimming removed 6 bases from V and 3 bases from J, with 10 bases in between. CDR1 and CDR2 from the germline V gene are MNHEY and SVGAGI. This CDR3 region has 13 residues. CDR3 in DNA: TGTGCCAGCAGAGACCGGGTAACAGATACGCAGTATTTT. Protein sequence: CASRDRVTDTQYF.

The chain combines TRBV2 with TRBJ1-6; D remains ambiguous. Per the germline V gene, CDR1 is SNHLY and CDR2 is FYNNEI. This CDR3 region has 17 residues. V lost 10 bases, J lost 7 bases, and 26 bases lay in between. The CDR3 DNA is TGTGCCATCCTGTTCCACGGAGGATCAACTATCAATTCACCCCTCCACTTT. It translates to CAILFHGGSTINSPLHF.

This clone showed up just once. The rearrangement joins TRBV25-1 to TRBJ1-5; 7 bases agree with TRBD1. Germline V CDR1 and CDR2: MGHDK, SYGVNS. This CDR3 has 13 amino acids. The V and J ends lost 8 bases and 6 bases, in that order; junction bases with no gene match: 7. The CDR3 region is CASRGQEGQPQHF. The DNA for the CDR3 is TGTGCCAGCCGCGGACAGGAGGGTCAGCCCCAGCATTTT. The full variable domain, with the rest looked up from reference TRBV25-1 and TRBJ1-5, is EADIYQTPRYLVIGTGKKITLECSQTMGHDKMYWYQQDPGMELHLIHYSYGVNSTEKGDLSSESTVSRIRTEHFPLTLESARPSHTSQYLCASRGQEGQPQHFGDGTRLSIL.

The V gene is TRBV3-1 (or the pseudogene TRBV3-2), the J gene TRBJ2-1; tentative D call: TRBD2 (6 bases). CDR1 and CDR2 (germline): LGHDT, YNNKEL (reference sequence). The CDR3 is 14 residues long. V shed 6 bases and J shed 7 bases, with 16 bases lying between them. CDR3 region: CASRRLGGVNEQFF. CDR3 bases: TGTGCCAGCAGACGACTAGGAGGAGTGAATGAGCAGTTCTTC.

The rearrangement joins TRBV3-1 (or the pseudogene TRBV3-2) to TRBJ1-6; D perhaps matches TRBD1 (6 bases). The V gene's germline CDR1 is LGHDT and CDR2 YNNKEL (reference sequence). This CDR3 comprises 14 residues. V lost 4 bases and J 4 bases, leaving 8 bases between the germline ends. For the CDR3, the DNA is TGTGCCAGCAGCCTAACAGGGTATAATTCACCCCTCCACTTT. Residues: CASSLTGYNSPLHF.

The chain recombines TRBV2 with TRBJ1-6; D is uncertain. Germline V gives CDR1 SNHLY, CDR2 FYNNEI. The V end was cut by 7 bases, the J end by 7 bases, with 14 bases between. The CDR3 is 14 amino acids. DNA for the CDR3: TGTGCCAGCAAATCCCCGAGGGAGAATTCACCCCTCCACTTT. Translated, it gives CASKSPRENSPLHF.

The chain recombines TRBV20-1 with TRBJ1-4; no clear D. The CDR3 extends over 13 amino acids. Germline V lookup: CDR1 DFQATT, CDR2 SNEGSKA (reference sequence). Trimming cost V 3 bases and J 5 bases, with 10 bases left between them. The CDR3 reads CSASEHANEKLFF. CDR3 in DNA: TGCAGTGCTAGTGAGCACGCGAATGAAAAACTGTTTTTT.

The V and J genes are TRBV7-8 and TRBJ2-7; 10 bases agree with TRBD2. After removal of 3 bases from V and 2 bases from J, the junction contained 7 bases not matched to a gene. Germline V gene sequence: CDR1 SGHVS, CDR2 FQNEAQ. CDR3 size: 16 residues. The CDR3: CASSFAVAGGPYEQYV. The DNA for the CDR3 is TGTGCCAGCAGCTTCGCGGTAGCGGGGGGCCCCTACGAGCAGTACGTC.

In its sample, this clone was seen once. The chain is built from TRBV27 and TRBJ2-5; 11 bases agree with TRBD2. The CDR3 is 15 amino acids. Unmatched junction bases numbered 4, after V lost 6 bases and J lost 1 base. From germline, CDR1 is MNHEY and CDR2 SMNVEV (reference sequence). The CDR3 bases are TGTGCCAGCAGCTTAGCGGGGGGGATCCAAGAGACCCAGTACTTC. This sequence encodes CASSLAGGIQETQYF.

V usage is TRBV5-1 and J usage is TRBJ2-5; 9 positions agree with TRBD1. The CDR3 spans 14 residues. In germline, CDR1 is SGHRS, CDR2 YFSETQ. Trimming removed 0 bases from V and 3 bases from J; junction bases left unmatched: 0. CDR3 region: CASSLGTGEETQYF. CDR3 coding DNA: TGCGCCAGCAGCTTGGGGACAGGGGAAGAGACCCAGTACTTC.

The genes are TRBV18 and TRBJ1-6, with 8 bases that match TRBD1. The length of the CDR3 is 15 residues. Trimming took 3 bases from V and 7 from J; bases not matched to a gene: 5. CDR1 KGHSH and CDR2 LQKENI come from the germline V gene. This CDR3 is CASSPGQGRNSPLHF. CDR3 nucleotide sequence: TGTGCCAGCTCACCCGGACAGGGACGAAATTCACCCCTCCACTTT. The variable domain in full, with the rest retrieved from reference TRBV18 and TRBJ1-6, is NAGVMQNPRHLVRRRGQEARLRCSPMKGHSHVYWYRQLPEEGLKFMVYLQKENIIDESGMPKERFSAEFPKEGPSILRIQQVVRGDSAAYFCASSPGQGRNSPLHFGNGTRLTVT.

The chain couples TRBV28 to TRBJ1-3; D remains ambiguous. CDR1 and CDR2 from the germline V gene are MDHEN and SYDVKM. V was pared by 2 bases and J by 4 bases, with 12 bases between. The CDR3 loop spans 15 amino acids. The CDR3 DNA follows: TGTGCCAGCAGTTTAGGCGCGGGTTCCGGAAACACCATATATTTT. Its translation: CASSLGAGSGNTIYF.

This chain uses TRBV28 with TRBJ1-1; perhaps TRBD1 as D (5 bases). This CDR3 region has 15 residues. V dropped 6 bases and J dropped 6 bases, with 20 bases sitting between them. Germline-derived CDR1 and CDR2 are MDHEN and SYDVKM. CDR3 loop: CASSSSGGPSPEAFF. CDR3 in DNA: TGTGCCAGCAGCAGCTCCGGGGGTCCAAGCCCTGAAGCTTTCTTT. Looking up the rest from reference TRBV28 and TRBJ1-1 gives the full variable domain: DVKVTQSSRYLVKRTGEKVFLECVQDMDHENMFWYRQDPGLGLRLIYFSYDVKMKEKGDIPEGYSVSREKKERFSLILESASTNQTSMYLCASSSSGGPSPEAFFGQGTRLTVV.